This is a list of T cell receptor beta chains from one sample in a study of radiotherapy plus CTLA-4 blockade in lung cancer. This table comes from immunoSEQ multiplex PCR, and its TCRdb copy is limited to in-frame clones, with some not included. The table includes roughly 98,000 clones, about 81% detected once. Sequencing used peripheral blood, obtained from a patient treated with radiotherapy plus ipilimumab. The receptors derive from a human donor with non-small cell lung cancer who had a partial response to radiotherapy plus ipilimumab. Both conserved end residues are part of each CDR3. The D gene is left open where the match is weak. Clone size, where shown, is once, few, many, or a class for clones that have expanded.

d_gene,v_gene,j_gene,abundance,CDR3nt,CDR3aa
-,TRBV11-2,TRBJ1-2,many,TGTGCCAGCAGCTTAGGGGCTGGCTACACCTTC,CASSLGAGYTF
-,TRBV6-5,TRBJ2-7,once,TGTGCCAGCAACACCGGGGGATCCTTGGGCGAGCAGTACTTC,CASNTGGSLGEQYF
-,TRBV2,TRBJ2-3,-,TGTGCCAGCAGGGTCCGGGATAAAATCACAGATACGCAGTATTTT,CASRVRDKITDTQYF
TRBD1,TRBV18,TRBJ2-7,few,TGTGCCAGCTCACCACGGGACAGAGGATACGAGCAGTACTTC,CASSPRDRGYEQYF
-,TRBV4-1,TRBJ2-1,-,TGCGCCAGCAGCCTCACTCCCAGGGGAGCGGATAGCTCCTACAATGAGCAGTTCTTC,CASSLTPRGADSSYNEQFF
TRBD2,TRBV6-1,TRBJ2-1,-,TGTGCCAGCAGTATCAGCGGGAGGAGTGGAAATGAGCAGTTCTTC,CASSISGRSGNEQFF
TRBD1,TRBV7-2,TRBJ1-3,-,TGTGCCAGCAGCCAAACAGGGGCTGGAAACACCATATATTTT,CASSQTGAGNTIYF
-,TRBV18,TRBJ2-3,-,TGTGCCAGCTCACCACCTAATGGCAGGGAAGGCACAGATACGCAGTATTTT,CASSPPNGREGTDTQYF
-,TRBV4-1,TRBJ1-2,medium-sized,TGCGCCAGCAGCCAAGATCACCGGGGTAGCGGCTACACCTTC,CASSQDHRGSGYTF
-,TRBV18,TRBJ1-3,-,TGTGCCAGCTCCCCTGCGGGAGGATATCTGGGAAACACCATATATTTT,CASSPAGGYLGNTIYF
-,TRBV5-5,TRBJ2-5,-,TGTGCCAGCAGCTTGGCCCAGGGGTTGGGAGAGACCCAGTACTTC,CASSLAQGLGETQYF
TRBD1,TRBV5-1,TRBJ2-7,-,TGCGCCAGCAGCTTTAGCGCAGGGGGTAACTACGAGCAGTACTTC,CASSFSAGGNYEQYF
TRBD1,TRBV6-1,TRBJ2-5,-,TGTGCCAGCTCCCGGACAGGGTTGGAGACCCAGTACTTC,CASSRTGLETQYF
-,TRBV4-3,TRBJ1-4,-,TGCGCCAGCAGCCAATCAGGGTTAGGGGAAAAACTGTTTTTT,CASSQSGLGEKLFF
TRBD1,TRBV5-1,TRBJ2-2,-,TGCGCCAGCAGCATTCCGGGACAGGGCTCAGGCGGTGGGAACACCGGGGAGCTGTTTTTT,CASSIPGQGSGGGNTGELFF
-,TRBV11-2,TRBJ2-5,-,TGTGCCAGCAGCCCCGTGTATGAGAGGGCCCGGGAGACCCAGTACTTC,CASSPVYERARETQYF
TRBD1,TRBV18,TRBJ1-4,-,TGTGCCAGCTCACCACAGACCCCAGGGGGCGTTGAAAAACTGTTTTTT,CASSPQTPGGVEKLFF
-,TRBV6-1,TRBJ1-2,-,TGTGCCAGCAGTGAAAGAGGTGACTATGGCTACACCTTC,CASSERGDYGYTF
-,TRBV7-3,TRBJ2-3,few,TGTGCCAGCAGCTCCTCCAGACTAGATACGCAGTATTTT,CASSSSRLDTQYF
-,TRBV28,TRBJ1-1,-,TGTGCCAGCACCCTTTCTGAGGGGGAGGGCACTGAAGCTTTCTTT,CASTLSEGEGTEAFF
-,TRBV18,TRBJ1-1,few,TGTGCCAGCTCACCAAGGGCACAGGGTCTGAACACTGAAGCTTTCTTT,CASSPRAQGLNTEAFF
TRBD1,TRBV28,TRBJ2-5,-,TGTGCCAGCAGTGCTGTGGGACAGGAGGAGACCCAGTACTTC,CASSAVGQEETQYF
-,TRBV7-2,TRBJ1-2,few,TGTGCCAGCAGCTTACCAGGCAGAGCTAACTATGGCTACACCTTC,CASSLPGRANYGYTF
-,TRBV7-3,TRBJ2-7,few,TGTGCCAGCAGCTTAGGTCCCAGTCAGGACGAGCAGTACTTC,CASSLGPSQDEQYF
-,TRBV7-8,TRBJ1-5,-,TGTGCCAGCAGTCAGGACTCGAGGCCCCAGCATTTT,CASSQDSRPQHF
-,TRBV30,TRBJ1-2,-,TGTGCCTGGAGTGTACAAGGGGCCTATGGCTACACCTTC,CAWSVQGAYGYTF
-,TRBV19,TRBJ2-2,-,TGTGCCACCACTGACACCGCGAACACCGGGGAGCTGTTTTTT,CATTDTANTGELFF
-,TRBV9,TRBJ2-7,-,TGTGCCAGCAGCGTAGATGGTACCGGAGTGCAGTACTTC,CASSVDGTGVQYF
-,TRBV5-1,TRBJ2-1,-,TGCGCCAGCAGCTTGGTAGCGGTCAATGAGCAGTTCTTC,CASSLVAVNEQFF
-,TRBV7-9,TRBJ1-3,-,TGTGCCAGCAACGCAGGATTCTCTGGAAACACCATATATTTT,CASNAGFSGNTIYF
-,TRBV5-1,TRBJ2-2,-,TGCGCCAGCAGCTTGGGGGCCAGCTCATCTATAGGGGAGCTGTTTTTT,CASSLGASSSIGELFF
TRBD1,TRBV27,TRBJ1-2,-,TGTGCCAGCAGGCGAAAGCTTCAGGGGGCTCGGGATGGCTACACCTTC,CASRRKLQGARDGYTF
-,TRBV20-1,TRBJ2-5,-,TGCAGTGCCTCCAGCCAAGAGACCCAGTACTTC,CSASSQETQYF
-,TRBV19,TRBJ2-3,-,TGTGCCAGTAACTTCAGGGATTCAGATACGCAGTATTTT,CASNFRDSDTQYF
-,TRBV7-2,TRBJ1-1,-,TGTGCCAGCAGCTTATATCAGGGGCCTAACACTGAAGCTTTCTTT,CASSLYQGPNTEAFF
TRBD1,TRBV27,TRBJ2-7,-,TGTGCCAGCAGTCAACGGACAGGAGGCTACGAGCAGTACTTC,CASSQRTGGYEQYF
TRBD1,TRBV29-1,TRBJ2-7,-,TGCAGCGTGATCTCGCTAGGGACAGAAAAACCTACCGACTCCTACGAGCAGTACTTC,CSVISLGTEKPTDSYEQYF
TRBD2,TRBV20-1,TRBJ2-4,-,TGCAGTGTGGAGCGGGATAGCATTCAGTACTTC,CSVERDSIQYF
-,TRBV2,TRBJ2-3,once,TGTGCCAGCCGTCCGACCCCCAGGTCCACAGATACGCAGTATTTT,CASRPTPRSTDTQYF
-,TRBV11-3,TRBJ2-2,-,TGTGCCAGCAGCCCTGGAATGAGGGTAACCGGGGAGCTGTTTTTT,CASSPGMRVTGELFF
-,TRBV28,TRBJ2-1,-,TGTGCCAGCAGTTTCGTCCGGGGAAGAGCGTACAATGAGCAGTTCTTC,CASSFVRGRAYNEQFF
-,TRBV5-6,TRBJ2-1,few,TGTGCCAGCAGCTCGAACATTGAGCAGTTCTTC,CASSSNIEQFF
-,TRBV28,TRBJ2-7,-,TGTGCCAGCAGAGACCAGGGTCCCCCCTACGAGCAGTACTTC,CASRDQGPPYEQYF
TRBD1,TRBV28,TRBJ2-1,-,TGTGCCAGCAGTTCCGGGACAGGGGTCTACAATGAGCAGTTCTTC,CASSSGTGVYNEQFF
TRBD2,TRBV10-3,TRBJ2-3,-,TGTGCCATCAGTGAGGGGCTAGCGGGAGCTTTGGATACGCAGTATTTT,CAISEGLAGALDTQYF
TRBD2,TRBV5-1,TRBJ2-3,-,TGCGCCAGCAGCTCCCCTTCTAGCGGGAGGCCCACAGATACGCAGTATTTT,CASSSPSSGRPTDTQYF
TRBD1,TRBV2,TRBJ1-3,-,TGTGCCAGCAGTTTCGGACAGGTCTCTGGAAACACCATATATTTT,CASSFGQVSGNTIYF
TRBD2,TRBV4-2,TRBJ2-7,-,TGTGCCAGCAGCCTTAGCGGGAGAGAGGACGAGCAGTACTTC,CASSLSGREDEQYF
TRBD1,TRBV5-1,TRBJ1-1,once,TGCGCCAGCAGCTCCGGACAGGGCCCTGAAGCTTTCTTT,CASSSGQGPEAFF
TRBD1,TRBV7-2,TRBJ1-2,-,TGTGCCAGCAGCTTTGGACAGGTACTTCCCCTCTATGGCTACACCTTC,CASSFGQVLPLYGYTF
TRBD2,TRBV30,TRBJ2-1,-,TGTGCCTCACGGGACTATAATGAGCAGTTCTTC,CASRDYNEQFF
TRBD2,TRBV10-3,TRBJ2-1,-,TGTGCCATCAGGAGGACTAGCGGGAGGGCCGTGGGTAATGAGCAGTTCTTC,CAIRRTSGRAVGNEQFF